This T cell receptor (beta chain) was obtained from a study of blood T cell repertoires in COVID-19. As handled by the study authors: Nucleated cell counts were estimated from reference gene primer amplification. TCRdb's table, derived via immunoSEQ multiplex PCR, lists solely in-frame clones and lacks some. From that table come the V and J calls and clone size; the DNA was used to work out D and trimming. The sample includes 85,000 to 100,000 clones, 80% of them seen just once. The receptor's source is a man in his fifties or sixties who had recovered from COVID-19. Sequenced material: peripheral blood.

Here the CDR3 DNA reads TGTGCCAGCTCAACTGAAGGGGGCAGGTACACCGGGGAGCTGTTTTTT. Protein product: CASSTEGGRYTGELFF. The rearrangement links TRBV18 to TRBJ2-2; 7 positions match TRBD1. The CDR3 is 16 residues long. Trimming took 5 bases from V and 3 from J; bases not matched to a gene: 9. In germline, CDR1 is KGHSH, CDR2 LQKENI.